Presented here are 30 T cell receptor beta chains from one specimen sequenced in a study of T cell responses to AZD1222 COVID-19 vaccine. Measured with immunoSEQ multiplex PCR; TCRdb has only the in-frame clones, and not every one. The profile covers about 150,000 clones, with 90% to 95% appearing a single time and approximately 7% taken by the ten largest. The starting material was peripheral blood, obtained 28 days after the second AZD1222 dose. These receptors were taken from an adult who received the AZD1222 COVID-19 vaccine.

The chain carries TRBV7-6 and TRBJ1-5; D not certain. This CDR3 is 15 amino acids long. With 4 bases removed from V and 0 bases from J, the gap between germline ends came to 10 bases. CDR1 SGHVS and CDR2 FNYEAQ come from the germline V gene. CDR3 in amino acids: CASSSRPGSNQPQHF. In DNA form, the CDR3 reads TGTGCCAGCAGCTCCCGCCCGGGTAGCAATCAGCCCCAGCATTTT.

The chain couples TRBV7-8 to TRBJ1-4; TRBD1 matches at 7 bases. V lost 4 bases, J lost 5 bases, and 1 base stayed unmatched. Germline CDR1 reads SGHVS; CDR2 reads FQNEAQ. The CDR3 runs to 13 residues. The CDR3 is CASSWGQNEKLFF. In nucleotides, the CDR3 is TGTGCCAGCAGCTGGGGACAGAATGAAAAACTGTTTTTT.

The V call is TRBV27, the J call TRBJ2-1; the match to TRBD2 covers 11 bases. CDR1 and CDR2 (germline): MNHEY, SMNVEV (reference sequence). The V gene end was trimmed by 2 bases and the J gene end by 4 bases; junction bases not matched to a gene: 4. The CDR3 is 16 amino acids. DNA of the CDR3: TGTGCCAGCAGTTTAGTGCTAGCGGGGGGTTACAATGAGCAGTTCTTC. Translated: CASSLVLAGGYNEQFF.

The V gene is TRBV21-1, the J gene TRBJ1-3. TRBV21-1 is a pseudogene. This CDR3 is 18 amino acids long. The CDR3 nucleotides are TGTGCCAGCAGCATTTGGTCCGGCGGTCTACCCTCAGGAAACACCATATATTTT. This encodes CASSIWSGGLPSGNTIYF.

The J gene is TRBJ1-2, the V gene TRBV5-5, with 8 nucleotides matching TRBD1. CDR3 length: 14 amino acids. J was trimmed by 5 bases and V by 1 base; bases with no gene match: 4. Germline CDR1 and CDR2: SGHKS and YYEKEE (reference sequence). For the CDR3, the DNA is TGTGCCAGCAGCTTGTGGGACAGGACTTATGGCTACACCTTC. It codes for CASSLWDRTYGYTF. The full variable domain, completed using reference TRBV5-5 and TRBJ1-2, is DAGVTQSPTHLIKTRGQQVTLRCSPISGHKSVSWYQQVLGQGPQFIFQYYEKEERGRGNFPDRFSARQFPNYSSELNVNALLLGDSALYLCASSLWDRTYGYTFGSGTRLTVV.

The V call is TRBV2, the J call TRBJ2-5, with D tentatively TRBD2 (6 bases). V shed 4 bases and J shed 5 bases, with 11 bases lying between them. The CDR3 has 13 residues. Germline V CDR1 and CDR2: SNHLY, FYNNEI. CDR3 sequence reads: CASSGGVWETQYF. CDR3 sequence (DNA): TGTGCCAGCAGTGGGGGGGTGTGGGAGACCCAGTACTTC.

V gene TRBV11-3 combines with J gene TRBJ1-3; D not certain. Trimming cost V 3 bases and J 0 bases, with 6 bases left between them. The CDR3 consists of 14 residues. CDR1 SGHNT and CDR2 YENEEA come from the germline V gene. CDR3 nucleotides: TGTGCCAGCAGCTTGGGGAACTCTGGAAACACCATATATTTT. Protein product: CASSLGNSGNTIYF.

The V call is TRBV10-2, the J call TRBJ1-4; D is ambiguous. The CDR3 covers 13 residues. Germline V gene sequence: CDR1 WSHSY, CDR2 SAAADI. The V end lost 4 bases, the J end lost 8 bases, and 11 bases lay between the germline ends. In nucleotides, the CDR3 is TGCGCCAGCAGTGGCCCCAATAGAGAAAAACTGTTTTTT. This gives the protein CASSGPNREKLFF.

V gene TRBV9 combines with J gene TRBJ1-4, with no clear D. Trimming pared 4 bases from V and 5 bases from J, leaving 12 bases between. This CDR3 region has 14 residues. Germline values: CDR1 SGDLS, CDR2 YYNGEE. The CDR3 nucleotides read TGTGCCAGCAGCCCTCCGGGGTTCAATGAAAAACTGTTTTTT. This codes for CASSPPGFNEKLFF. The variable domain in full, with the rest retrieved from reference TRBV9 and TRBJ1-4, is DSGVTQTPKHLITATGQRVTLRCSPRSGDLSVYWYQQSLDQGLQFLIQYYNGEERAKGNILERFSAQQFPDLHSELNLSSLELGDSALYFCASSPPGFNEKLFFGSGTQLSVL.

The chain couples TRBV5-6 to TRBJ1-2; a weak D match, TRBD1 (5 bases). Germline CDR1 and CDR2: SGHDT and YYEEEE. V lost 4 bases and J 4 bases, leaving 17 bases between the germline ends. This CDR3 has 15 residues. The CDR3 coding sequence is TGTGCCAGCAGCCGCCCCCTAGACAGCCTCTATGGCTACACCTTC. Amino acid sequence: CASSRPLDSLYGYTF.

This clone was recorded only once. This rearrangement joins TRBV19 to TRBJ1-2, with D perhaps TRBD1 (5 bases). Trimming took off 2 bases at V and 3 bases at J, with 10 bases between the two ends. Germline V lookup: CDR1 LNHDA, CDR2 SQIVND (reference sequence). The CDR3 consists of 14 residues. This chain's CDR3 is CASSIMGTHYGYTF. Written as DNA, the CDR3 is TGTGCCAGTAGTATAATGGGGACCCACTATGGCTACACCTTC.

The chain couples TRBV10-3 to TRBJ2-2; the D is unclear. Germline V lookup: CDR1 ENHRY, CDR2 SYGVKD. The CDR3 runs to 16 residues. The V gene lost 5 bases and the J gene lost 2 bases, with 15 bases spanning the gap. This CDR3 is CAISPKTAVNTGELFF. CDR3 in DNA: TGTGCCATCAGTCCCAAGACGGCGGTCAACACCGGGGAGCTGTTTTTT.

The chain combines TRBV7-2 with TRBJ2-3; D is unclear. V was clipped by 5 bases and J by 8 bases, with 8 bases between them. The CDR3 totals 11 residues. CDR1 and CDR2 from the germline V gene are SGHTA and FQGNSA. CDR3 coding DNA: TGTGCCAGCAGCCTACTCGGTACGCAGTATTTT. Its translation: CASSLLGTQYF.

V and J are TRBV4-3 and TRBJ1-6, with a weak D call TRBD1 (6 bases). The CDR3 contains 16 residues. Germline lookup yields CDR1 LGHNA and CDR2 YSLEER. With 0 bases removed from V and 10 bases from J, the gap between germline ends came to 16 bases. CDR3 in amino acids: CASSQDSRDIYSPLHF. Here the CDR3 DNA reads TGCGCCAGCAGCCAAGATAGTAGGGACATATACTCACCCCTCCACTTT.

The V call is TRBV6-6, the J call TRBJ2-2; 10 bases agree with TRBD2. V trimming: 6 bases; J trimming: 0 bases; junction bases outside the gene matches: 4. Per germline, CDR1 MNHNY and CDR2 SVGAGI (reference sequence). The CDR3 length is 16 residues. The CDR3 loop is CASSRSGGTNTGELFF. The CDR3 nucleotides are TGTGCCAGCAGCCGTAGCGGGGGGACGAACACCGGGGAGCTGTTTTTT.

V and J are TRBV27 and TRBJ1-1; D call uncertain. The CDR3 spans 13 residues. Trimming shortened V by 5 bases and J by 5 bases, and 12 bases separated the two germline ends. Germline CDR1 reads MNHEY; CDR2 reads SMNVEV (reference sequence). The CDR3, as DNA: TGTGCCAGCAGTCCCCAGACCGATACTGAAGCTTTCTTT. This codes for CASSPQTDTEAFF.

This chain joins TRBV7-9 and TRBJ2-5; perhaps TRBD1 as D (6 bases). This CDR3 region has 14 residues. With 5 bases removed from V and 5 bases from J, the gap between germline ends came to 15 bases. Germline loops: CDR1 SEHNR, CDR2 FQNEAQ (reference sequence). Written as DNA, the CDR3 is TGTGCCAGCAGCCCCCGGGACATTCGGGAGACCCAGTACTTC. Translated: CASSPRDIRETQYF.

This chain uses TRBV19 with TRBJ1-1; D might be TRBD1 (5 bases). Deletions cut 3 bases from V and 4 bases from J, with 12 bases between. This CDR3 is 14 amino acids long. In germline, CDR1 is LNHDA, CDR2 SQIVND (reference sequence). The CDR3 is CASSIDSLSTEAFF. The DNA of the CDR3 is TGTGCCAGTAGTATCGACAGCTTGAGCACTGAAGCTTTCTTT.

This clone was counted only a few times. The chain couples TRBV20-1 to TRBJ1-5; TRBD1 aligns across 9 bases. The CDR3 loop spans 17 amino acids. Unmatched junction bases numbered 15, after V lost 4 bases and J lost 5 bases. The V gene's germline CDR1 is DFQATT and CDR2 SNEGSKA (reference sequence). The CDR3 DNA sequence: TGCAGTGCTATTGATCCGGGACAGGGATTTTTCTATCAGCCCCAGCATTTT. Residues: CSAIDPGQGFFYQPQHF.

Notes on this clone: At one boundary the junction diverges from the germline segment, which might be a read error. The chain is built from TRBV7-8 and TRBJ2-7; D is undetermined. The CDR3 covers 13 residues. Germline V lookup: CDR1 SGHVS, CDR2 FQNEAQ. CDR3 loop: CATSDSYSYEQYF. The CDR3 DNA reads as TGTGCCACCAGCGATTCGTACTCCTACGAGCAGTACTTC.

This chain connects TRBV27 to TRBJ1-4; D possibly corresponds to TRBD1 (6 bases). V lost 4 bases and J 6 bases, leaving 15 bases between the germline ends. CDR1 is MNHEY, CDR2 SMNVEV, per germline (reference sequence). The CDR3 is 15 residues long. CDR3 nucleotides: TGTGCCAGCAGTTCTTACAGGGCGGTTGATGAAAAACTGTTTTTT. This gives the protein CASSSYRAVDEKLFF.

J is TRBJ2-7 and V is TRBV7-2; 7 bases agree with TRBD1. This CDR3 contains 14 residues. In germline, CDR1 is SGHTA, CDR2 FQGNSA. V was clipped by 2 bases and J by 7 bases; unmatched bases: 8. The DNA for the CDR3 is TGTGCCAGCAGCTTAAATAGGGGGCTTGGGGAGCAGTACTTC. As protein: CASSLNRGLGEQYF.

This clone ranks as medium-sized. The chain uses TRBV7-6 and TRBJ2-3, with 7 nucleotides matching TRBD1. The CDR3 is made up of 15 amino acids. J was trimmed by 2 bases and V by 2 bases; bases with no gene match: 4. CDR1 SGHVS and CDR2 FNYEAQ come from the germline V gene. For the CDR3, the DNA is TGTGCCAGCAGCTTAATTGAGGGGGCCACAGATACGCAGTATTTT. It yields the protein CASSLIEGATDTQYF.

CDR3 amino acids: CASSYSPGAAQHF. CDR3 DNA sequence: TGTGCCAGCAGTTACTCACCCGGGGCAGCCCAGCATTTT. The chain is built from TRBV6-2 or TRBV6-3 and TRBJ1-5, with a weak D call TRBD1 (5 bases). The CDR3 is 13 amino acids. V was cut by 0 bases and J by 11 bases, with 11 bases left in between. Germline CDR1 and CDR2: MNHEY and SVGEGT.

This chain connects TRBV27 to TRBJ2-3, with TRBD2 matching 14 bases. Germline values: CDR1 MNHEY, CDR2 SMNVEV (reference sequence). The CDR3 has 15 residues. V gave up 6 bases and J gave up 11 bases; unmatched junction bases: 10. The chain's CDR3 is CASSAGLAGGVRQYF. The CDR3 nucleotides read TGTGCCAGCAGCGCCGGACTAGCGGGGGGAGTTAGGCAGTATTTT.

This rearrangement joins TRBV7-9 to TRBJ1-4; D remains ambiguous. With 1 base removed from V and 4 bases from J, the gap between germline ends came to 4 bases. The germline gives CDR1 SEHNR, CDR2 FQNEAQ (reference sequence). This CDR3 contains 13 residues. CDR3 DNA sequence: TGTGCCAGCAGCTTAGACCTTAATGAAAAACTGTTTTTT. Translated, it gives CASSLDLNEKLFF.

This chain links TRBV7-9 with TRBJ1-1; D gene uncertain. The V gene's germline CDR1 is SEHNR and CDR2 FQNEAQ (reference sequence). The V end lost 5 bases, the J end lost 7 bases, and 8 bases lay between the germline ends. This CDR3 has 11 residues. Here the CDR3 DNA reads TGTGCCAGCAGCATCGGAAGTGAAGCTTTCTTT. Translated, it gives CASSIGSEAFF.

The rearrangement joins TRBV30 to TRBJ1-1; D might be TRBD1 (6 bases). The CDR3 is made up of 13 amino acids. Germline V gene lookup returns CDR1 GTSNPN and CDR2 SVGIG (reference sequence). Trimming stripped 0 bases from V and 10 bases from J, with 15 bases between. The CDR3 loop is CAWSVLRGRGAFF. DNA for the CDR3: TGTGCCTGGAGTGTACTCAGGGGACGGGGAGCTTTCTTT.

The rearrangement joins TRBV28 to TRBJ2-6; D may be TRBD2 (6 bases). V was shortened by 4 bases and J by 0 bases, with 16 bases between the two germline ends. Germline V gives CDR1 MDHEN, CDR2 SYDVKM. This CDR3 region has 18 residues. The CDR3 DNA follows: TGTGCCAGCAGTTCGGACGGGGGATTAAGCTCTGGGGCCAACGTCCTGACTTTC. This codes for CASSSDGGLSSGANVLTF. Supplemented by reference TRBV28 and TRBJ2-6, the full variable domain reads DVKVTQSSRYLVKRTGEKVFLECVQDMDHENMFWYRQDPGLGLRLIYFSYDVKMKEKGDIPEGYSVSREKKERFSLILESASTNQTSMYLCASSSDGGLSSGANVLTFGAGSRLTVL.

The V gene is TRBV5-3, the J gene TRBJ1-1, with 9 nucleotides matching TRBD1. TRBV5-3 is an ORF; its function is uncertain. Trimming cost V 2 bases and J 4 bases; bases outside gene matches: 15. The CDR3 length is 18 residues. Here the CDR3 DNA reads TGTGCCAGAAGCTTCCTCACAGGGGGCGAAGGAAGGACCACTGAAGCTTTCTTT. Translated: CARSFLTGGEGRTTEAFF.